This T cell receptor beta chain was identified during a study of T cell responses to AZD1222 COVID-19 vaccine (dated by TCRdb to the early 2020s). General notes on the study: AZD1222 recipients with second doses at about 4 weeks or about 12 weeks were pooled, because spike-specific TCR depth and breadth did not differ between schedules. A total of 240 or so trial participants underwent TCR sequencing, of whom about 200 had received two doses of AZD1222 and 26 had received two doses of the MenACWY control vaccine. Trial participants were enrolled by age into 18-55, 56-69 and 70-plus year subgroups, with roughly 150, 30 and 60 TCR-sequenced participants respectively. Paper-wide results and their limitations: In the small 56-69-year group, the increase in depth fell short of significance, most likely because of low power. Because no day 14 peak-response samples were available, repertoires were characterized only after the peak T cell response. Reportedly, almost half of the unique spike-specific TCRs recognized epitopes lying outside the regions that are mutated in the B.1.351 and B.1.1.7 variants. CD4 TCRs associated with the vaccine covered the entire spike protein, and the dominant responses were in regions 160-218 and 743-854. A significant rise in spike-specific TCR breadth and depth was observed after two AZD1222 doses relative to day 0 and relative to MenACWY recipients. Most participants were white British and females outnumbered males, and the authors suggested that clonal diversity may have been underestimated. Only a handful of AZD1222 recipients were SARS-CoV-2 seropositive at baseline, limiting conclusions about previously exposed vaccinees.

The CDR3 regions of human TCRbeta chains were analyzed by immunosequencing. Per the source publication's procedure: TCRs in the repertoires were compared against a reference library of SARS-CoV-2-specific TCRs that had been generated with the MIRA antigen-specificity platform. Breadth was defined as the fraction of unique TCRs that were SARS-CoV-2-associated, and depth was defined as the fraction of total T cells that were SARS-CoV-2-associated. Using the MIRA data, each spike-specific TCR was assigned both to the spike region to which the TCR was reactive and to a CD4 or CD8 class. Log10-transformed breadth and depth values were compared by one-way ANOVA with Sidak's multiple comparisons tests. Sourced from immuneACCESS, this table was stored by TCRdb with only in-frame sequences that have V and J called. A share of the clones is absent; for the studies checked, an unresolved V gene accounts for under half, and the remainder has no known explanation. The DNA was the basis for D and trimming; V, J and clone size are from that table. The sample profile shows about 150,000 clones; about 91% of them were found once. Around 1.4% of the sample is held by the ten biggest clonotypes.

A remark on this clone: What this receptor recognizes is not known. It has no much larger one-base neighbor in the sample; base qualities were not kept.

According to the study, the label for this sample's time point signals: baseline before first vaccination. Vaccinee samples came from UK trials COV001 and COV002, including a single-blind randomized controlled phase 2/3 trial of AZD1222 (ChAdOx1 nCoV-19) in healthy adults. Trial participant PBMC samples were collected at day 0 and day 28 after the second dose for TCRbeta chain sequencing. Reading the germline V gene (reference sequence) gives CDR1 LNHDA and CDR2 SQIVND. The trim is 3 bases for V and 4 bases for J, with a gap of 21 bases between the germline ends. The CDR3 has 17 amino acids, counting the end cysteine and phenylalanine. Only the CDR3 portion is preserved as DNA: 51 bases, with reading frame beginning at the first base.

The source of this sequence is an adult in good health. The specimen was peripheral blood, collected on day 0 of AZD1222 vaccination. The V and J segments used are TRBV19 and TRBJ1-2; the best D guess is TRBD1, with 5 bases matching. The DNA sequence is given as TGTGCCAGTAGTATTCAGCGTACTGCCGGGGGGAGCTATGGCTACACCTTC. It translates as CASSIQRTAGGSYGYTF.